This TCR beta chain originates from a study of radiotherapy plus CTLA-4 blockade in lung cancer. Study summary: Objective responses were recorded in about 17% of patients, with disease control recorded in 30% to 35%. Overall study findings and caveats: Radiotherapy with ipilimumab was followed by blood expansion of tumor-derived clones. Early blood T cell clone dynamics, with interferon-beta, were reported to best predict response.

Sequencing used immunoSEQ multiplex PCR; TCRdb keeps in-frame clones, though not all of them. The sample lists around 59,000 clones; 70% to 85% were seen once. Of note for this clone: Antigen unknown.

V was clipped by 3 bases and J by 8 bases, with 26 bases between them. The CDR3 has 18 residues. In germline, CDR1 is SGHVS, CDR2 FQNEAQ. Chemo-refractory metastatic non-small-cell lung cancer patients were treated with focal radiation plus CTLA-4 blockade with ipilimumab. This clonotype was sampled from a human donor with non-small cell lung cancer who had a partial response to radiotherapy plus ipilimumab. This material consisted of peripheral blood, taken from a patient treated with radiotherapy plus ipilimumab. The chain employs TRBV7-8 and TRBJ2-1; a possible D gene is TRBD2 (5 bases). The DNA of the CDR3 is TGTGCCAGCAGCTTCCTATTGTCTGGGAGTAGCCTAGGGTATGAGCAGTTCTTC. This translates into CASSFLLSGSSLGYEQFF.